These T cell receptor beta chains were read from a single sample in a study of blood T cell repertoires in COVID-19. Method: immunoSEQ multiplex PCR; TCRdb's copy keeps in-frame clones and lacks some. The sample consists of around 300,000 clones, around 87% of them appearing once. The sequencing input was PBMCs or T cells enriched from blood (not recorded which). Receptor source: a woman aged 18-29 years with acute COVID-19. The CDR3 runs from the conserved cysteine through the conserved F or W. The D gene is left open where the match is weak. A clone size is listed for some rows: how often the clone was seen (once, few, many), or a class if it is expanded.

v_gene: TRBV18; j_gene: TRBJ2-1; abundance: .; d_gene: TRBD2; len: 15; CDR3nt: TGTGCCAGCTCACCCGAGACTAGCGGGCGGAATGAGCAGTTCTTC; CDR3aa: CASSPETSGRNEQFF
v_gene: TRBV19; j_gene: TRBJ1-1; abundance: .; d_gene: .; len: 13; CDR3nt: TGTGCCAGTAGTATTCTTAGGAACACTGAAGCTTTCTTT; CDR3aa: CASSILRNTEAFF
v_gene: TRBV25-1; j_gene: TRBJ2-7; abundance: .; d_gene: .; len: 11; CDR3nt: TGTGCCAGCAGATCTAACTACGAGCAGTACTTC; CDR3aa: CASRSNYEQYF
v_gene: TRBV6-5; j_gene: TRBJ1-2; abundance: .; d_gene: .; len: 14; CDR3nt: TGTGCCAGCAGTTACTCGGACAGAGGTTATGGCTACACCTTC; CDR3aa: CASSYSDRGYGYTF
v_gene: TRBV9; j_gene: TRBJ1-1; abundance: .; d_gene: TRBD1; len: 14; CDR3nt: TGTGCCAGCAGCGCGGCCGGGACAGACACTGAAGCTTTCTTT; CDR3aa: CASSAAGTDTEAFF
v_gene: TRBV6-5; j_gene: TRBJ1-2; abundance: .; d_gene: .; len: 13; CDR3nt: TGTGCCAGTTACGGGGGGGGTTACGCTGGCTACACCTTC; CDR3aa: CASYGGGYAGYTF
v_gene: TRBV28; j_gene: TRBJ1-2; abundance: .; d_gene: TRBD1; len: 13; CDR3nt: TGTGCCAGCAGCCCTACAGGGGGCTATGGCTACACCTTC; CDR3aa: CASSPTGGYGYTF
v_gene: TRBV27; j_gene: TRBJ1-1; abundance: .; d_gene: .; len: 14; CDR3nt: TGTGCCAGCAGTATCAGGGGTCCTGGCACTGAAGCTTTCTTT; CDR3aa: CASSIRGPGTEAFF
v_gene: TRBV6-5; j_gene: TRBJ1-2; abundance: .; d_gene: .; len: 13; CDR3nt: TGTGCCAGCAGTCCCCGGGGAAACTATGGCTACACCTTC; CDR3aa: CASSPRGNYGYTF
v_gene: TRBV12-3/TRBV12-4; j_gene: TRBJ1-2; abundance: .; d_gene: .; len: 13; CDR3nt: TGTGCCAGCACTGACCGGGACACCTATGGCTACACCTTC; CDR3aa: CASTDRDTYGYTF
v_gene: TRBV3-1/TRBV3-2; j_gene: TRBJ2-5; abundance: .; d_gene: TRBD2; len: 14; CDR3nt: TGTGCCAGCTCGGAGACTAGCGGGCTCGAGACCCAGTACTTC; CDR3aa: CASSETSGLETQYF
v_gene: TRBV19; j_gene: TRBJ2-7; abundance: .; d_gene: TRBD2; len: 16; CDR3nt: TGTGCCAGTAGTAGGACTAGCGGGGGGACCTCCTACGAGCAGTACTTC; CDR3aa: CASSRTSGGTSYEQYF
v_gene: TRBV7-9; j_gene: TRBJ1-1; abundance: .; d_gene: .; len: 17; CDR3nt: TGTGCCAGCAGCCTAAGGGTGGTGACGGTGGGGGGCACTGAAGCTTTCTTT; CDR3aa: CASSLRVVTVGGTEAFF
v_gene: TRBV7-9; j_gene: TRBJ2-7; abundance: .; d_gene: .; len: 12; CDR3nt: TGTGCCAGCAGCTTATCAACCTACGAGCAGTACTTC; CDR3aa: CASSLSTYEQYF
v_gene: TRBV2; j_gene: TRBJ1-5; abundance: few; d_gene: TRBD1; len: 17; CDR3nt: TGTGCCAGCGCTGGGACAGGGGGGCCTTATAGCAATCAGCCCCAGCATTTT; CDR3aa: CASAGTGGPYSNQPQHF
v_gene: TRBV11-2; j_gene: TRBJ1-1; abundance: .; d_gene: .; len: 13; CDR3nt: TGTGCCAGCAACCCGCACATGAACACTGAAGCTTTCTTT; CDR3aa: CASNPHMNTEAFF